This T cell receptor (beta chain) comes out of a study of T-cell reconstitution after alpha-beta-depleted transplantation in children. Overall study results and limits: Approximately two months post-transplant, alpha-beta T cells reportedly originated from several hundred expanded graft clones. For some patients, TCRbeta diversity was high at day 60 because of recipient T cells and thymic progenitors that survived. Most T-cell counts and diversity one year after the transplant came from T cells that were newly produced.

Many counts were recorded for this clonotype. Its antigen remains unknown. Unique molecular identifiers featured in how the TCRbeta library was prepared. Each CDR3 protein gets one entry after TCRdb re-called the PCR reads with MiXCR. The sample has hundreds of thousands of distinct CDR3 sequences, roughly a tenth seen once. This TCR was recovered from a boy under two years old with acute myeloid leukemia, due to receive a stem cell transplant. Sequences were derived from PBMCs, sampled before TCRalphabeta/CD19-depleted stem cell transplant.

The CDR3 DNA sequence: TGTGCCAGCAGCTCGCCGGGACTACTGAGAGATGAGCAGTTCTTC. Residues: CASSSPGLLRDEQFF. The chain links TRBV11-2 to TRBJ2-1; 7 bases match TRBD2. The V and J ends lost 4 bases and 8 bases, in that order; junction bases with no gene match: 11. Germline lookup yields CDR1 SGHAT and CDR2 FQNNGV. The length of the CDR3 is 15 residues.